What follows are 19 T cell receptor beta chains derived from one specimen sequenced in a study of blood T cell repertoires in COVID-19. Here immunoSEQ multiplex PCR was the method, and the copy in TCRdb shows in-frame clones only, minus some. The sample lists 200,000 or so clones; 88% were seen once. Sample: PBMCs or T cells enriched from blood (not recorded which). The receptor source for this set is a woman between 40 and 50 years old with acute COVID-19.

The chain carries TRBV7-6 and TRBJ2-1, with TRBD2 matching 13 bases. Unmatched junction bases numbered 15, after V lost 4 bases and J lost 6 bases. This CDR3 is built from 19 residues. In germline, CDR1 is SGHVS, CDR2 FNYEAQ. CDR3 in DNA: TGTGCCAGCAGCTCCCCACAGGGGGCAGGGACTAGCGGGATCAATGAGCAGTTCTTC. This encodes CASSSPQGAGTSGINEQFF.

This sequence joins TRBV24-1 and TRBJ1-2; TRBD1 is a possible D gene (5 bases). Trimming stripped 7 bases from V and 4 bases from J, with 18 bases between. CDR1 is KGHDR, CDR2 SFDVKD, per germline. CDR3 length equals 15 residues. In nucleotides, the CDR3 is TGTGCCACCAGCCCACCTGGACATTCCTTCTATGGCTACACCTTC. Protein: CATSPPGHSFYGYTF.

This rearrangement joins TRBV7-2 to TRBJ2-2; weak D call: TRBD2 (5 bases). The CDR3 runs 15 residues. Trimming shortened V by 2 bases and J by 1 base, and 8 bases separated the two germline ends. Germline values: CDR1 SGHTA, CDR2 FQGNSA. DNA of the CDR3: TGTGCCAGCAGCTTACGGAGGTTGAACACCGGGGAGCTGTTTTTT. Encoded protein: CASSLRRLNTGELFF.

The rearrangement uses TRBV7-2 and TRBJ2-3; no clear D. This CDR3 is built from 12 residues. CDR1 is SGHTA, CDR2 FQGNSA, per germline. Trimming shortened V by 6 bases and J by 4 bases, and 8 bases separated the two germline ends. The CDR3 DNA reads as TGTGCCAGCAGTCCACGGGCAGATACGCAGTATTTT. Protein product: CASSPRADTQYF.

CDR3: CASSAGYSYEQYF. The CDR3 region has the DNA TGTGCCAGCAGTGCAGGGTACTCCTACGAGCAGTACTTC. This chain connects TRBV2 to TRBJ2-7; TRBD1 might be the D (5 bases). The CDR3 consists of 13 residues. CDR1 is SNHLY, CDR2 FYNNEI, per germline. V was pared by 4 bases and J by 0 bases, with 7 bases between. The full variable domain, in which reference TRBV2 and TRBJ2-7 provide the parts outside the CDR3, is EPEVTQTPSHQVTQMGQEVILRCVPISNHLYFYWYRQILGQKVEFLVSFYNNEISEKSEIFDDQFSVERPDGSNFTLKIRSTKLEDSAMYFCASSAGYSYEQYFGPGTRLTVT.

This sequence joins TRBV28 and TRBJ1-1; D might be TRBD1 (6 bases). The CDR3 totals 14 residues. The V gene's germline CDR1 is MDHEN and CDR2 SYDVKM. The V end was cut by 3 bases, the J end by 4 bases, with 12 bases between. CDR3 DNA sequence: TGTGCCAGCAGTTTGGGACACACTCGCACTGAAGCTTTCTTT. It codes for CASSLGHTRTEAFF.

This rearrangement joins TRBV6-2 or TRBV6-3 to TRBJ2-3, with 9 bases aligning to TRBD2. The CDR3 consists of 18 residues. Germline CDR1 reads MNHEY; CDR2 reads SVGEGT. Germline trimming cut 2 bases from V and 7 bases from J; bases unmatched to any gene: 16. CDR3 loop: CASSYPRATAGGSNTQYF. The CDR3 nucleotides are TGTGCCAGCAGTTACCCGCGGGCGACAGCGGGAGGTTCAAATACGCAGTATTTT.

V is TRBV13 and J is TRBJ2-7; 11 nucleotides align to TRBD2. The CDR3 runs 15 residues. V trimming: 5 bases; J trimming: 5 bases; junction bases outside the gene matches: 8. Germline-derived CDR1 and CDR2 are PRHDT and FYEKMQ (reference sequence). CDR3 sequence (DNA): TGTGCCAGCAGCCTTAGCGGGGGGGCCTGGAACGAGCAGTACTTC. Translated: CASSLSGGAWNEQYF. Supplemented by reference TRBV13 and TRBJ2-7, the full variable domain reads AAGVIQSPRHLIKEKRETATLKCYPIPRHDTVYWYQQGPGQDPQFLISFYEKMQSDKGSIPDRFSAQQFSDYHSELNMSSLELGDSALYFCASSLSGGAWNEQYFGPGTRLTVT.

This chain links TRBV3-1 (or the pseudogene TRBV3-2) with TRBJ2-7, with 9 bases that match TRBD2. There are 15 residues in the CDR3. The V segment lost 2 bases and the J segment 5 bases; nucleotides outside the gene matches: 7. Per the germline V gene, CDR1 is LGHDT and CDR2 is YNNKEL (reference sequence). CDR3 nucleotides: TGTGCCAGCAGCCAATGGGGCAGCGGGGGGAACGAGCAGTACTTC. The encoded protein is CASSQWGSGGNEQYF.

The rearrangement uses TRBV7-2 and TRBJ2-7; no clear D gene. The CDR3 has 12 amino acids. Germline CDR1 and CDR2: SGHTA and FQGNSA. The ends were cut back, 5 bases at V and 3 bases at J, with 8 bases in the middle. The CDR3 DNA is TGTGCCAGCAGCCCTACAGTCTACGAGCAGTACTTC. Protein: CASSPTVYEQYF.

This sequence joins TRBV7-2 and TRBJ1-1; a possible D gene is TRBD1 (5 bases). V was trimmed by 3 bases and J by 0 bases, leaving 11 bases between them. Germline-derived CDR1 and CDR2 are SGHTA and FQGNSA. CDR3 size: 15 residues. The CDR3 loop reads CASSFGQGMNTEAFF. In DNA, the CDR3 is TGTGCCAGCAGCTTCGGGCAGGGTATGAACACTGAAGCTTTCTTT.

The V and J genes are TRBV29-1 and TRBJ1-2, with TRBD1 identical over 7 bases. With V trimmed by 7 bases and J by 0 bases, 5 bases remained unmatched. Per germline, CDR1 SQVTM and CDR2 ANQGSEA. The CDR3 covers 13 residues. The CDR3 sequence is CSARGTANYGYTF. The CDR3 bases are TGCAGCGCTCGTGGGACAGCTAACTATGGCTACACCTTC.

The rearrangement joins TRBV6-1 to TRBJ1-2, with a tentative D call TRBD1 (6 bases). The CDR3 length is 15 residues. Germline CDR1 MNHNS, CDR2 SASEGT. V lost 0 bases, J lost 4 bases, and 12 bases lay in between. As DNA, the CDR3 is TGTGCCAGCAGTGAAGCCGGGGGGCCGGGCTATGGCTACACCTTC. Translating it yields CASSEAGGPGYGYTF.

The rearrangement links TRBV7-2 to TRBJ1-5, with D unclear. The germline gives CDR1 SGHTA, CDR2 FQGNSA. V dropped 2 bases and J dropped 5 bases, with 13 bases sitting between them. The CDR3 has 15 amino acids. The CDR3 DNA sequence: TGTGCCAGCAGCTTATTACCGGGAGAATATCAGCCCCAGCATTTT. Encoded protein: CASSLLPGEYQPQHF. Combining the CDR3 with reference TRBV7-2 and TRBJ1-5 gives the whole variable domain GAGVSQSPSNKVTEKGKDVELRCDPISGHTALYWYRQSLGQGLEFLIYFQGNSAPDKSGLPSDRFSAERTGGSVSTLTIQRTQQEDSAVYLCASSLLPGEYQPQHFGDGTRLSIL.

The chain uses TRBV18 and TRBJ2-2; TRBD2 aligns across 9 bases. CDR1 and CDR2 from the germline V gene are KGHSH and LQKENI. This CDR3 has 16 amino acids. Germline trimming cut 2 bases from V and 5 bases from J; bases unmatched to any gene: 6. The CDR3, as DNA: TGTGCCAGCTCACCAAGCCTAGCGGGACTGACCGGGGAGCTGTTTTTT. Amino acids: CASSPSLAGLTGELFF.

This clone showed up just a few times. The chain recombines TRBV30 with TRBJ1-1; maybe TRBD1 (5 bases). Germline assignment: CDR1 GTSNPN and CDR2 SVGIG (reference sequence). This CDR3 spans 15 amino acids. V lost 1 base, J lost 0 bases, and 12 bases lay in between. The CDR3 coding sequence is TGTGCCTGGAGTGGAGACAGCCTCATGAACACTGAAGCTTTCTTT. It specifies CAWSGDSLMNTEAFF.

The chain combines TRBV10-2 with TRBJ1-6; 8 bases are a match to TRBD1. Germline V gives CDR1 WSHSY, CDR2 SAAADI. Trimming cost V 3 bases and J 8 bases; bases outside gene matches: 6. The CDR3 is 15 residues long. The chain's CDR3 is CASSEGTGLYSPLHF. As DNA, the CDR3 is TGCGCCAGCAGTGAAGGGACAGGCTTGTATTCACCCCTCCACTTT.

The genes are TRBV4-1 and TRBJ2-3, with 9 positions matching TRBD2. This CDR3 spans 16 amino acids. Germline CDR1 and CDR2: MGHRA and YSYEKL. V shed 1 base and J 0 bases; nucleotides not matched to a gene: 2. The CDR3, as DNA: TGCGCCAGCAGCCAAGGGCGGGGGGGTAGCACAGATACGCAGTATTTT. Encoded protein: CASSQGRGGSTDTQYF.

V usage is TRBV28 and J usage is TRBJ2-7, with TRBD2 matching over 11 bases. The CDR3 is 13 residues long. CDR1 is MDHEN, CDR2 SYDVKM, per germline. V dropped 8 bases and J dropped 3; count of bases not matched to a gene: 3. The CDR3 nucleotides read TGTGCCAGCGGGACTAGCGGTTACTACGAGCAGTACGTC. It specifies CASGTSGYYEQYV.